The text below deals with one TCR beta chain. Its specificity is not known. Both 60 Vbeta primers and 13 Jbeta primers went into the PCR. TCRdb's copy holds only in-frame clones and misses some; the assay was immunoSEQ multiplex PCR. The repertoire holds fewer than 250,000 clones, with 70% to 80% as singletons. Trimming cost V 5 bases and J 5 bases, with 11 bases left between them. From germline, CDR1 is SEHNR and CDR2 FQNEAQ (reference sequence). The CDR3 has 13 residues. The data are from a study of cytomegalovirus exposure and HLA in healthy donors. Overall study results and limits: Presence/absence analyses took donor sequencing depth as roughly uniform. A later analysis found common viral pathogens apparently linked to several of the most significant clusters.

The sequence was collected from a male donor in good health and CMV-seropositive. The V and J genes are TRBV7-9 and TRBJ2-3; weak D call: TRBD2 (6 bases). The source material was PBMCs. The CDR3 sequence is CASSRPGGDTQYF. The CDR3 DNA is TGTGCCAGCAGCCGTCCCGGGGGAGATACGCAGTATTTT.